The clone carrying this TCR beta chain was seen more than once but under ten times. This sample was included in a study of cytomegalovirus exposure and HLA in healthy donors. Study in general: In an earlier analysis, around 100 million unique TCR beta sequences were found from 150 million to 200 million T cells. An early release of data contained about 85 million unique TCRs, which came from HLA-typed donors.

The CDR3 length is 17 residues. From germline, CDR1 is SGHNT and CDR2 YYREEE (reference sequence). The V gene end was trimmed by 0 bases and the J gene end by 4 bases; junction bases not matched to a gene: 8. PCR employed 60 Vbeta and 13 Jbeta primers. TCRdb's table, derived via immunoSEQ multiplex PCR, lists solely in-frame clones and lacks some. Here the sample spans around 150,000 clones, approximately 80% being singletons. This chain links TRBV5-4 with TRBJ2-5, with 11 bases identical to TRBD2. Sequencing used PBMCs. The sequence derives from a man aged 35 to 55 in good health and CMV-seronegative. Here the CDR3 reads CASSLGLAGPRVETQYF. The CDR3 DNA follows: TGTGCCAGCAGCTTGGGACTAGCGGGACCCCGGGTAGAGACCCAGTACTTC.